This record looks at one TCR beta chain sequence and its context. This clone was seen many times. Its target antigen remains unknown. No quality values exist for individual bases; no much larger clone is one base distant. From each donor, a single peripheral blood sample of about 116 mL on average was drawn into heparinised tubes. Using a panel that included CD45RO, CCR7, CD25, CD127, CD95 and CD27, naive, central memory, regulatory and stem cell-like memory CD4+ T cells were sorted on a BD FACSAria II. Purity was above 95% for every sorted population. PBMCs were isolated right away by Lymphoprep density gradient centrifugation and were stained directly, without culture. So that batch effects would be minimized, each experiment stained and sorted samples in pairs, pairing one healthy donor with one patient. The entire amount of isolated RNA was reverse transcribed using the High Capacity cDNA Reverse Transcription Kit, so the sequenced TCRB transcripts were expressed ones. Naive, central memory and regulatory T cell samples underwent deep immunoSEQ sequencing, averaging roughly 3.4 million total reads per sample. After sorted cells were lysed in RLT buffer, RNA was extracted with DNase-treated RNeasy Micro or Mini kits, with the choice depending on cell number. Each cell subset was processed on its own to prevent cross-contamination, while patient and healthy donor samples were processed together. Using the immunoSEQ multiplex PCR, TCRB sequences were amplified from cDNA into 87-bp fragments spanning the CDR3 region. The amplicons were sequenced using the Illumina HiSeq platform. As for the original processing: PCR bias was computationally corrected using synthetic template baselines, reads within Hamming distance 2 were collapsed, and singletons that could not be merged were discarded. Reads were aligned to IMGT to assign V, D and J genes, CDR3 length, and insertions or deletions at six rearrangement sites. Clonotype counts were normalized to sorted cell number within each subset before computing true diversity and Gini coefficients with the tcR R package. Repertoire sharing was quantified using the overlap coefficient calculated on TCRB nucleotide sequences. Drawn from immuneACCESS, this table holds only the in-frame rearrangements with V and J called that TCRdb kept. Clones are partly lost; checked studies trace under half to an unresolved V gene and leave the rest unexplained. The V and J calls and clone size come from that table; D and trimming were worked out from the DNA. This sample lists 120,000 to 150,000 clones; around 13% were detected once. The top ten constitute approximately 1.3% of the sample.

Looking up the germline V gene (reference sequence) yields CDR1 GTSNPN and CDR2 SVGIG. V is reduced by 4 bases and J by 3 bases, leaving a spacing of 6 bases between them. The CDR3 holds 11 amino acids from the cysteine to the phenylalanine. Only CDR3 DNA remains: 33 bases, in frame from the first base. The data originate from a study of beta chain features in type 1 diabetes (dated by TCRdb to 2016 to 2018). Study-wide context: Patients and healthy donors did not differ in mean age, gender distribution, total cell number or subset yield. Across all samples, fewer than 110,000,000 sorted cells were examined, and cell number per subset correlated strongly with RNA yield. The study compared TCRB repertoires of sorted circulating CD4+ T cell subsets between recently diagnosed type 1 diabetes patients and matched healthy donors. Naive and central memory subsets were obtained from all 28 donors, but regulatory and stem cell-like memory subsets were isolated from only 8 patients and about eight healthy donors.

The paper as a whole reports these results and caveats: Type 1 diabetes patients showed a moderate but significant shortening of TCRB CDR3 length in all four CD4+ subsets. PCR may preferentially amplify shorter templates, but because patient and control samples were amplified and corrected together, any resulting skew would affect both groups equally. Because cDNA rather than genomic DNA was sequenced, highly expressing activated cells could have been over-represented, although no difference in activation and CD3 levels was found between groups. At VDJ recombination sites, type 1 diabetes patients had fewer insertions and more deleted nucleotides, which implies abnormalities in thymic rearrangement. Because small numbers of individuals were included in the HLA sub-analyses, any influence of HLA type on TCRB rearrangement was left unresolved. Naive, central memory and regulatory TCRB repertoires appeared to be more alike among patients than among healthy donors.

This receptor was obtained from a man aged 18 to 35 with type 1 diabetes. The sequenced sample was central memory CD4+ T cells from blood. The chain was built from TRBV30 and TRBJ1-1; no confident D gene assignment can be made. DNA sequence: TGTGCCTGGAACGACTACACTGAAGCTTTCTTT. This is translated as CAWNDYTEAFF.